This TCR beta chain was retrieved from a study of identical twins. Study-level findings and limits: Within cord blood, abundant beta clonotypes carried fewer insertions, but memory repertoires showed no such trend.

TCRdb processed the 5' RACE reads anew with MiXCR; each CDR3 protein has one entry. Among approximately 500,000 distinct CDR3 sequences, 20% to 25% were seen once, and the ten largest hold 2.9%. This clonotype appeared a few times. Its specificity is not known. The V and J ends lost 1 base and 10 bases respectively, with 8 bases between them. The CDR3 spans 13 residues. Per germline, CDR1 SEHNR and CDR2 FQNEAQ (reference sequence). This sample also belongs to another study, concerning T cells expressing NK-cell markers. That work contributes: With an anti-gamma-delta TCR antibody, sorting in several experiments was kept to alpha-beta TCR T cells. Whether expanded NKG2C+ T cell clones recognized HCMV stayed uncertain.

This TCR derives from a woman aged 18-29 years in good health. The chain couples TRBV7-9 to TRBJ1-6; D perhaps matches TRBD1 (5 bases). Sequencing used CD4+ T cells sorted from blood. This CDR3 is CASSLGRDSPLHF. CDR3 sequence (DNA): TGTGCCAGCAGCTTAGGCAGGGACTCACCCCTCCACTTT.